The TCR beta chain described here comes from a study of blood T cells in healthy people across ages. Whole-study results and caveats: In long-lived donors, naive CD4+ cell counts and diversity exceeded those of aged donors. With unsorted PBMCs, a conclusive comparison of naive versus antigen-experienced cells was not possible.

In regard to this clonotype: Antigen specificity is unknown.

The second PCR ran about 6 to 12 cycles with a sample-barcoded 5' primer and J-beta primers. No fewer than 3 million CDR3-containing paired-end reads came from each sample. One entry per CDR3 protein results from TCRdb running MiXCR on the 5' RACE reads. The repertoire includes fewer than 2 million distinct CDR3 sequences, approximately 39% of them detected once, and roughly 23% sits in the top ten. This CDR3 has 14 amino acids. CDR1 and CDR2 (germline): DFQATT, SNEGSKA (reference sequence). Trimming took 1 base from V and 4 from J; bases not matched to a gene: 4. Per-sample PBMC isolation yielded at least 6 million cells.

The clonotype originates from a human donor in good health. The rearrangement uses TRBV20-1 and TRBJ2-7; TRBD1 aligns across 10 bases. The sequencing input was blood. The chain's CDR3 is CSARGGDRGYEQYF. The DNA of the CDR3 is TGCAGTGCTAGAGGAGGGGACAGGGGTTACGAGCAGTACTTC.